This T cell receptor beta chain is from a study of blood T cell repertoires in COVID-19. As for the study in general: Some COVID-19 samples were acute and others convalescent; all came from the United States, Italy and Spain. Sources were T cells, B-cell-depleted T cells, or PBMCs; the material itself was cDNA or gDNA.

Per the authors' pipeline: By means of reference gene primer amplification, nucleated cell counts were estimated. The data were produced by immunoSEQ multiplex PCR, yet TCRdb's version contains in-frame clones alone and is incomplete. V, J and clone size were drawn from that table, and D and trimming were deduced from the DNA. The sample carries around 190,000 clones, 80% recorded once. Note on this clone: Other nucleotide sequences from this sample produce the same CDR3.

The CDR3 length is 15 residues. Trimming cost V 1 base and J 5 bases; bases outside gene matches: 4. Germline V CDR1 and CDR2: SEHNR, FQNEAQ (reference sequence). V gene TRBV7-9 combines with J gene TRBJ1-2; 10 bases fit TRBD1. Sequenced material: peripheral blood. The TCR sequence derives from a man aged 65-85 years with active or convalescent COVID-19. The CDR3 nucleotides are TGTGCCAGCAGCTTAGAGGACAGGGGGAGATATGGCTACACCTTC. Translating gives CASSLEDRGRYGYTF.